This TCR beta chain was found in a study of T cell changes during pregnancy in multiple sclerosis. Measured with immunoSEQ multiplex PCR; TCRdb has only the in-frame clones, and not every one. The sample has about 93,000 clones, approximately 92% seen once. CDR1 is SGHVS, CDR2 FNYEAQ, per germline. V lost 5 bases and J 2 bases, leaving 9 bases between the germline ends. There are 13 residues in the CDR3. The material sequenced was peripheral blood, taken after pregnancy. The chain carries TRBV7-6 and TRBJ2-5, with D maybe TRBD1 (6 bases). This clonotype was obtained from a female donor with multiple sclerosis, enrolled in a pregnancy study. The CDR3 protein is CASSLGQQETQYF. The CDR3 DNA reads as TGTGCCAGCAGCCTTGGACAGCAAGAGACCCAGTACTTC.